The clone carrying this TCR beta chain has a count of ten or more. There were TCR beta CDR3 regions amplified from RNA transcripts. An initial round of RT-PCR targeting the TCR CDR3 relied on the HTBI primer set. TCRdb passed the multiplex PCR reads through MiXCR, listing each CDR3 protein once. The sample gives approximately 480,000 distinct CDR3 sequences, 20% to 25% of which show up once; more than 20% is in the top ten. This entry belongs to a study of T cells in Graves' hyperthyroidism and ophthalmopathy. In the study overall: Peripheral blood specimens were obtained at initial diagnosis, prior to any treatment.

Cells are PBMCs isolated from about 10 ml of fresh blood. The material sequenced was blood. The receptor was isolated from a man aged 18 to 30 with Graves' hyperthyroidism.

The CDR3 DNA follows: TGTGCCAGCAGTTTACGTCTTATTGGCTACACCTTC. Protein sequence: CASSLRLIGYTF. This chain connects TRBV28 to TRBJ1-2; no reliable D call. There are 12 residues in the CDR3. Germline V gene lookup returns CDR1 MDHEN and CDR2 SYDVKM. Trimming shortened V by 2 bases and J by 7 bases, and 8 bases separated the two germline ends.